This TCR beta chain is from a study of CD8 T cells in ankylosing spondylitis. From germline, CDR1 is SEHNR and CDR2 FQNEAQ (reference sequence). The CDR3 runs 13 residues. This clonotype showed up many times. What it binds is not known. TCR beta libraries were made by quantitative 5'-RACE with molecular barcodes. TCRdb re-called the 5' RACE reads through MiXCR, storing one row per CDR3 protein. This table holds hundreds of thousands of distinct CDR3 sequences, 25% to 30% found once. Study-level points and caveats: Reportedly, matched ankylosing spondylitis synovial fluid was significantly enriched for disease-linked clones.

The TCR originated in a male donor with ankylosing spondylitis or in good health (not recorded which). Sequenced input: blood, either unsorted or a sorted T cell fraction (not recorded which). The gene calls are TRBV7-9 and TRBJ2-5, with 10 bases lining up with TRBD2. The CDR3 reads CAWTSGYQETQYF. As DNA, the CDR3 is TGTGCTTGGACTAGCGGTTACCAAGAGACCCAGTACTTC.